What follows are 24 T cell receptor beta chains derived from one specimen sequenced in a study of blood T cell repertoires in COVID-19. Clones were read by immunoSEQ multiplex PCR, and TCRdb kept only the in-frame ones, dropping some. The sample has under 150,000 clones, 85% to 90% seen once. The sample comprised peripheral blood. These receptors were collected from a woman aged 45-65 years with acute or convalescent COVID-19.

CDR3 in amino acids: CASSLYTGDGDTQYF. Here the CDR3 DNA reads TGTGCCAGCAGTTTATACACAGGGGATGGCGATACGCAGTATTTT. V is TRBV28 and J is TRBJ2-3, with 7 nucleotides matching TRBD1. The V gene's germline CDR1 is MDHEN and CDR2 SYDVKM. The CDR3 consists of 15 residues. The V gene end was trimmed by 1 base and the J gene end by 6 bases; junction bases not matched to a gene: 7.

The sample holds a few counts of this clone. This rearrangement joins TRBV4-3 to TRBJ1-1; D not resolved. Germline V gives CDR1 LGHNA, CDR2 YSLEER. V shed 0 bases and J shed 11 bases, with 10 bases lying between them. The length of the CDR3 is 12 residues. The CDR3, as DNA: TGCGCCAGCAGCCAAGATCGAGGGAGGGCTTTCTTT. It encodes CASSQDRGRAFF.

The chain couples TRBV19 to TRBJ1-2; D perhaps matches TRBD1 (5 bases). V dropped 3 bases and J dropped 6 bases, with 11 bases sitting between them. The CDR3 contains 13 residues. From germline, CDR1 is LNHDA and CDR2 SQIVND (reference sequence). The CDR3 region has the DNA TGTGCCAGTAGTATCATATCAGGGAATGGCTACACCTTC. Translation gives CASSIISGNGYTF.

CDR3 sequence (DNA): TGCGCCAGCAGCTATGACGGGACTAATCAGCCCCAGCATTTT. Encoded protein: CASSYDGTNQPQHF. This sequence joins TRBV5-1 and TRBJ1-5; D is possibly TRBD1 (5 bases). This CDR3 is 14 amino acids long. CDR1 and CDR2 from the germline V gene are SGHRS and YFSETQ. V lost 3 bases to trimming and J lost 4 bases, with 11 bases between them.

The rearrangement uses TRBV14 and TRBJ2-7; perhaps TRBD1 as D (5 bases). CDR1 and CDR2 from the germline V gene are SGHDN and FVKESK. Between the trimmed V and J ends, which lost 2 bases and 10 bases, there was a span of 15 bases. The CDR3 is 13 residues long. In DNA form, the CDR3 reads TGTGCCAGCAGCCAATACGCACAAGGGGAACAGTACTTC. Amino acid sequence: CASSQYAQGEQYF.

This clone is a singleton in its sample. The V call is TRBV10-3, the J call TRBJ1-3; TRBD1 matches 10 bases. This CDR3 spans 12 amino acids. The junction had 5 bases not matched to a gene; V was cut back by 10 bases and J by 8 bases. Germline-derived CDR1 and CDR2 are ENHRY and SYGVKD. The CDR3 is CATRTGGDTIYF. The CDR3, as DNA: TGTGCCACCCGGACAGGGGGAGACACCATATATTTT.

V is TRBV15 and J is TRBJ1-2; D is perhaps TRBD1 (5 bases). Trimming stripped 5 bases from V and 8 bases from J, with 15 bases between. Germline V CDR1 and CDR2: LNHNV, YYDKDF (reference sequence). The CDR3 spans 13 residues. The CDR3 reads CATSAEGSSGYTF. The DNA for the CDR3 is TGTGCCACCAGCGCGGAGGGGTCGAGCGGCTACACCTTC.

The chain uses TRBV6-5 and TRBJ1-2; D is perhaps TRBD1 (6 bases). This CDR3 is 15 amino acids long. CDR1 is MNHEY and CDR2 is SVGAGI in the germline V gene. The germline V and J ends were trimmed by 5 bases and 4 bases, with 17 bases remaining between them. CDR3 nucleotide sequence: TGTGCCAGCAGTCCCCGACAGGCCAATGTCTATGGCTACACCTTC. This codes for CASSPRQANVYGYTF.

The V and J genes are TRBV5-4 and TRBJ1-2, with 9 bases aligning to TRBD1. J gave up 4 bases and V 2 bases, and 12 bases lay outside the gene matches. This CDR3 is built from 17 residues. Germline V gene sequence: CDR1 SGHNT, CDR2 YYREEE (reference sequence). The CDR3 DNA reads TGTGCCAGCAGCTTTGACAGGGGGTACGCCGGGGGCTATGGCTACACCTTC. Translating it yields CASSFDRGYAGGYGYTF.

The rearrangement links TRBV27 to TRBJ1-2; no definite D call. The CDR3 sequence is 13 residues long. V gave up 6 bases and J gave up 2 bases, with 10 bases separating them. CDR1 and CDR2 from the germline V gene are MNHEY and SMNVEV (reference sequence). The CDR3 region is CASSRRWNYGYTF. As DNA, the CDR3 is TGTGCCAGCAGCCGTCGGTGGAACTATGGCTACACCTTC.

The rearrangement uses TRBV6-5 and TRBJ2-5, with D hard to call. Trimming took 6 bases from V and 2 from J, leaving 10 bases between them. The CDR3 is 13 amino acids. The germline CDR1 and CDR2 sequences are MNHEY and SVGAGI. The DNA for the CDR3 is TGTGCCAGCAGCCGAGGTTGGCAAGAGACCCAGTACTTC. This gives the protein CASSRGWQETQYF.

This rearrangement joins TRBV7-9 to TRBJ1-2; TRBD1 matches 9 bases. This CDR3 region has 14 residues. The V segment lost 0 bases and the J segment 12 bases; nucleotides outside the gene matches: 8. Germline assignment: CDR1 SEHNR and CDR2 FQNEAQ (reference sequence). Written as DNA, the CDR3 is TGTGCCAGCAGCTTAGCGAGGGACAGGGAGTGGCACACCTTC. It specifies CASSLARDREWHTF.

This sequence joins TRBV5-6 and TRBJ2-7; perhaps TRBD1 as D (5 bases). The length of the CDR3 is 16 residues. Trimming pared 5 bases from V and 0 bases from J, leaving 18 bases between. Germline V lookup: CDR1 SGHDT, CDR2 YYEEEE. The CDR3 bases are TGTGCCAGCAGTTTCCTAACAGGAAGAAGCTCCTACGAGCAGTACTTC. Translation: CASSFLTGRSSYEQYF.

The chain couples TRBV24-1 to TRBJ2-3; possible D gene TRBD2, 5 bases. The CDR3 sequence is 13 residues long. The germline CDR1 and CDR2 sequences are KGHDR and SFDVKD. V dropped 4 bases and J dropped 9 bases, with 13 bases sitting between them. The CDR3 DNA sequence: TGTGCCACCAGTGACTGGACTGGTGACACGCAGTATTTT. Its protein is CATSDWTGDTQYF.

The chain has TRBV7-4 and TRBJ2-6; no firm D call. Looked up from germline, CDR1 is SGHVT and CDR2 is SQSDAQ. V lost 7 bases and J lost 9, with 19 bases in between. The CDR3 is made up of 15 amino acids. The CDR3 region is CASNLDRFEDNVLTF. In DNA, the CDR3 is TGTGCCAGCAACCTCGATAGGTTTGAGGACAACGTCCTGACTTTC.

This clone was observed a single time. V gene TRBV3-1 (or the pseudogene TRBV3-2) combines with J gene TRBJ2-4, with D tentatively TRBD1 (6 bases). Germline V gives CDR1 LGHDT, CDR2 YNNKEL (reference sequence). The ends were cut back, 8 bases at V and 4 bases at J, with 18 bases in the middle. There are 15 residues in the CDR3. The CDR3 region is CASQTSRTGKNIQYF. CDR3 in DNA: TGTGCCAGCCAGACCTCAAGAACAGGGAAAAACATTCAGTACTTC.

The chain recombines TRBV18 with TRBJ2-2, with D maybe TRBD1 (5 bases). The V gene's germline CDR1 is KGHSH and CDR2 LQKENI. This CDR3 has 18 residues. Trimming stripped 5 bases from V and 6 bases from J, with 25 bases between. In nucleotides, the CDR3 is TGTGCCAGCTCAGGCCCTAGAGAGAGCGCGACAGAAGCCGGGGAGCTGTTTTTT. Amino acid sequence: CASSGPRESATEAGELFF.

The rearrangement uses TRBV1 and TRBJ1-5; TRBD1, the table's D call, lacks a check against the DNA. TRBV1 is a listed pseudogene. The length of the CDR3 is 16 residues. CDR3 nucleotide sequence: TGCACCAGCAGCCAAGACAGGGGTATGGGCAATCAGCCCCAGCATTTT. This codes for CTSSQDRGMGNQPQHF.

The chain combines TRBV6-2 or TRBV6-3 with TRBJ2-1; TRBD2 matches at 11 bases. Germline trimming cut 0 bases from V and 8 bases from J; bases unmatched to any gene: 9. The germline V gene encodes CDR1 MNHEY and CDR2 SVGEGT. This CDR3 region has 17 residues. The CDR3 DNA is TGTGCCAGCAGTTACTCGATCTTAGCGGGAGGGGCCGATGAGCAGTTCTTC. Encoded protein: CASSYSILAGGADEQFF.

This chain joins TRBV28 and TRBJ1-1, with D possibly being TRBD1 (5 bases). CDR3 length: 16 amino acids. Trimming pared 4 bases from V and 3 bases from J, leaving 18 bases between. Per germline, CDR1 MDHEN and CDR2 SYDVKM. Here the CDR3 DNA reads TGTGCCAGCAGTTACCCTTTGGGCAGGGCGGACACTGAAGCTTTCTTT. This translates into CASSYPLGRADTEAFF. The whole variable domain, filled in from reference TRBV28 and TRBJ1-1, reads DVKVTQSSRYLVKRTGEKVFLECVQDMDHENMFWYRQDPGLGLRLIYFSYDVKMKEKGDIPEGYSVSREKKERFSLILESASTNQTSMYLCASSYPLGRADTEAFFGQGTRLTVV.

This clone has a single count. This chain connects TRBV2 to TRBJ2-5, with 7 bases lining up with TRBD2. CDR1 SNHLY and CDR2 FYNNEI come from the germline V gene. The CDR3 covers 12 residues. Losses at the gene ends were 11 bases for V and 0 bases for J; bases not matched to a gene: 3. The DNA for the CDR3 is TGTGCCGTTGGGAGGGACCAAGAGACCCAGTACTTC. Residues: CAVGRDQETQYF.

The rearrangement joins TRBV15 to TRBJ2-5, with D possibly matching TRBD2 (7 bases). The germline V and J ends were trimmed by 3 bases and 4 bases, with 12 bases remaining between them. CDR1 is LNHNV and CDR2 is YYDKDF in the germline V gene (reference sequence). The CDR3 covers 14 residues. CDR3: CATSSRGGLETQYF. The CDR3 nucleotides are TGTGCCACCAGCAGTAGGGGGGGATTAGAGACCCAGTACTTC. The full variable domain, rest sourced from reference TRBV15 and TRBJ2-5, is DAMVIQNPRYQVTQFGKPVTLSCSQTLNHNVMYWYQQKSSQAPKLLFHYYDKDFNNEADTPDNFQSRRPNTSFCFLDIRSPGLGDTAMYLCATSSRGGLETQYFGPGTRLLVL.

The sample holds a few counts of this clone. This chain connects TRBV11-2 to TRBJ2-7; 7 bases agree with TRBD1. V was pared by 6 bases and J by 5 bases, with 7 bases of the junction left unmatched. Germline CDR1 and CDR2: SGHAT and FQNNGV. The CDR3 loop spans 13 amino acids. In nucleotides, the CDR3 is TGTGCCAGCAGACCTACAGGGGTCCACGAGCAGTACTTC. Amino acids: CASRPTGVHEQYF.

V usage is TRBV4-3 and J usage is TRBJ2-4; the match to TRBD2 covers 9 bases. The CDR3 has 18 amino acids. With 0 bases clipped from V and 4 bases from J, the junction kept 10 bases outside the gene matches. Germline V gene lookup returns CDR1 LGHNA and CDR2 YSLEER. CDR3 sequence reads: CASSQDLGVSGRKNIQYF. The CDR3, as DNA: TGCGCCAGCAGCCAAGATTTGGGCGTTAGCGGGAGAAAAAACATTCAGTACTTC.